The following is a TCR beta chain sequence with its context. Its antigen is unidentified. This table comes from immunoSEQ multiplex PCR, and its TCRdb copy is limited to in-frame clones, with some not included. The sample lists roughly 120,000 clones; under 90% were seen once. V lost 5 bases, J lost 7 bases, and 11 bases lay in between. The CDR3 covers 13 residues. Germline CDR1 KGHSH, CDR2 LQKENI. The data originate from a study of T cell responses to AZD1222 COVID-19 vaccine. Study-level background: It was second doses at about 4 or about 12 weeks that were pooled. Findings and caveats of the study: Repertoire sampling was restricted to post-peak T cell response timepoints. At 160-218 and 743-854, vaccine-associated CD4 TCRs were dominant, and they spanned spike. Females made up more of the donors, who were largely white British, and clonal diversity may have come out too low.

This clonotype originated in an adult in good health. The rearrangement uses TRBV18 and TRBJ1-4; D uncertain. The source material was peripheral blood, sampled on day 0 of AZD1222 vaccination. The CDR3 spells CASSTRGFEKLFF. The CDR3 DNA is TGTGCCAGCTCAACGCGGGGTTTTGAAAAACTGTTTTTT. Looking up the rest from reference TRBV18 and TRBJ1-4 gives the full variable domain: NAGVMQNPRHLVRRRGQEARLRCSPMKGHSHVYWYRQLPEEGLKFMVYLQKENIIDESGMPKERFSAEFPKEGPSILRIQQVVRGDSAAYFCASSTRGFEKLFFGSGTQLSVL.